The clone carrying this TCR beta chain was seen a few times. Its antigen is not identified. Trimming left V 1 base short and J 5 bases short, with 2 bases between. Germline V gene sequence: CDR1 MDHEN, CDR2 SYDVKM. This CDR3 contains 12 residues. 13 Jbeta primers and 60 Vbeta primers were used for the PCR. Only in-frame clones appear in the TCRdb table, and some are missing; sequencing was by immunoSEQ multiplex PCR. The data contain 170,000 or so clones, about 80% of them singletons. These data belong to a study of cytomegalovirus exposure and HLA in healthy donors. Study at large: Among about 380 genotyped donors, about 80% fell in the Caucasian-associated ancestry cluster.

General observations from the study: For TCR beta chains, V- and J-gene trimming was later linked to a missense DCLRE1C variant.

This chain links TRBV28 with TRBJ2-2; unclear D gene. This TCR was recovered from a young man in good health and CMV-seropositive. The source material was PBMCs. The CDR3 here is CASSLLTGELFF. CDR3 nucleotides: TGTGCCAGCAGTTTATTAACCGGGGAGCTGTTTTTT.